The clone carrying this T cell receptor (beta chain) counts as medium-sized. What it binds is not known. TCRdb called the 5' RACE reads again in MiXCR, with one record for every CDR3 protein. This sample carries approximately 9,600 distinct CDR3 sequences, around 12% of them seen once, and the ten largest clones take under 12%. This sample stems from a study of spatial heterogeneity in lung cancer. Time point denoted: sample taken at primary tumor resection. Germline CDR1 reads DFQATT; CDR2 reads SNEGSKA (reference sequence). The CDR3 consists of 15 residues. With 3 bases removed from V and 3 bases from J, the gap between germline ends came to 17 bases. Study outcomes and limitations: Within tumors, counts of expanded alpha and beta TCRs tracked tumor mutation counts.

V usage is TRBV20-1 and J usage is TRBJ2-5; perhaps D is TRBD1 or TRBD2 (5 bases each). Source: lung tumor tissue, taken at surgery. The TCR originated in a male donor with early-stage non-small cell lung cancer. The CDR3 loop reads CSARARGPEKETQYF. The CDR3 DNA is TGCAGTGCTAGGGCTCGGGGACCCGAGAAAGAGACCCAGTACTTC.